This entry lists 15 T cell receptor beta chains sequenced from one sample in a study of T cells in Graves' hyperthyroidism and ophthalmopathy. RNA transcripts served as the template for amplifying TCR beta CDR3 regions. When the TCR CDR3 underwent first-round RT-PCR, the HTBI primer set was used. TCRdb fed the multiplex PCR reads into MiXCR, producing one record per CDR3 protein. The top ten clones hold approximately 33% of a sample with some 370,000 distinct CDR3 sequences, 17% of them seen once. Sequenced sample: blood. These receptor sequences come from a woman in her 30s with Graves' hyperthyroidism that later progressed to Graves' ophthalmopathy.

This clonotype has a handful of counts. The genes are TRBV20-1 and TRBJ2-1; 8 positions match TRBD2. The CDR3 totals 14 residues. CDR1 is DFQATT and CDR2 is SNEGSKA in the germline V gene (reference sequence). Losses at the gene ends were 2 bases for V and 6 bases for J; bases not matched to a gene: 6. CDR3 bases: TGCAGTGCTAGAAGGCTAGCGGGTTTCAATGAGCAGTTCTTC. Protein product: CSARRLAGFNEQFF.

Comment on this clonotype: A read error may produce the germline difference seen at one junction end. J is TRBJ2-1 and V is TRBV29-1; TRBD2 matches at 12 bases. The germline V gene has CDR1 SQVTM and CDR2 ANQGSEA. The CDR3 is made up of 16 amino acids. This CDR3 is CSVEGTSGPSYNEQFF. CDR3 DNA: TGCAGCGTGGAAGGGACTAGCGGGCCCTCCTACAATGAGCAGTTCTTC.

Ten or more counts support this clonotype. CDR3 loop: CASSLIQGNEAFF. CDR3 DNA: TGTGCCAGCAGCCTCATCCAGGGCAATGAAGCTTTCTTT. J is TRBJ1-1 and V is TRBV3-1; perhaps TRBD1 as D (5 bases). Germline CDR1 and CDR2: LGHDT and YNNKEL (reference sequence). This CDR3 region has 13 residues. V was cut by 4 bases and J by 7 bases, with 13 bases left in between. Supplemented by reference TRBV3-1 and TRBJ1-1, the full variable domain reads DTAVSQTPKYLVTQMGNDKSIKCEQNLGHDTMYWYKQDSKKFLKIMFSYNNKELIINETVPNRFSPKSPDKAHLNLHINSLELGDSAVYFCASSLIQGNEAFFGQGTRLTVV.

This clonotype appeared many times. J is TRBJ1-5 and V is TRBV3-1, with D uncertain. Germline CDR1 is LGHDT and CDR2 is YNNKEL (reference sequence). CDR3 length: 16 amino acids. V gave up 0 bases and J gave up 4 bases, with 13 bases separating them. CDR3 sequence: CASSQERPPLNQPQHF. CDR3 coding DNA: TGTGCCAGCAGCCAAGAGCGCCCACCATTGAATCAGCCCCAGCATTTT.

In this sample, this clonotype turned up many times. The chain couples TRBV27 to TRBJ2-7; 7 positions agree with TRBD1. V dropped 5 bases and J dropped 0; count of bases not matched to a gene: 4. The length of the CDR3 is 14 residues. Germline loops: CDR1 MNHEY, CDR2 SMNVEV (reference sequence). The CDR3 here is CASSQNRGSYEQYF. DNA of the CDR3: TGTGCCAGCAGTCAAAACAGGGGCTCCTACGAGCAGTACTTC.

In this sample, this clonotype turned up a few times. The chain has TRBV5-4 and TRBJ2-2, with 8 bases identical to TRBD2. Looked up from germline, CDR1 is SGHNT and CDR2 is YYREEE (reference sequence). This CDR3 has 17 residues. After removal of 4 bases from V and 5 bases from J, the junction contained 13 bases not matched to a gene. In nucleotides, the CDR3 is TGTGCCAGCAGCCCCAGGACTAGCCTCCCCGGGACCGGGGAGCTGTTTTTT. Its protein product is CASSPRTSLPGTGELFF.

This clonotype was seen repeatedly, ten times or more. The chain has TRBV27 and TRBJ1-1; weak D call: TRBD1 (6 bases). The CDR3 consists of 16 residues. Germline V gene lookup returns CDR1 MNHEY and CDR2 SMNVEV (reference sequence). Trimming cost V 5 bases and J 3 bases, with 19 bases left between them. As DNA, the CDR3 is TGTGCCAGCAGTCCGCCCGGGGGGGGCCGATACACTGAAGCTTTCTTT. Protein sequence: CASSPPGGGRYTEAFF.

This chain connects TRBV20-1 to TRBJ2-7, with TRBD2 matching 7 bases. Looked up from germline, CDR1 is DFQATT and CDR2 is SNEGSKA (reference sequence). Losses at the gene ends were 8 bases for V and 2 bases for J; bases not matched to a gene: 12. This CDR3 comprises 14 residues. DNA of the CDR3: TGCAGTTTCGCCTACGGGAGGACCACCTACGAGCAGTACTTC. Its translation is CSFAYGRTTYEQYF.

Many counts were recorded for this clonotype. The chain joins TRBV19 to TRBJ1-2, with D uncertain. Trimming shortened V by 2 bases and J by 3 bases, and 7 bases separated the two germline ends. This CDR3 comprises 13 residues. Germline loops: CDR1 LNHDA, CDR2 SQIVND (reference sequence). This chain's CDR3 is CASSIQEDYGYTF. The CDR3 DNA is TGTGCCAGTAGTATACAGGAGGACTATGGCTACACCTTC. Based on the CDR3 plus reference TRBV19 and TRBJ1-2, the full variable domain is DGGITQSPKYLFRKEGQNVTLSCEQNLNHDAMYWYRQDPGQGLRLIYYSQIVNDFQKGDIAEGYSVSREKKESFPLTVTSAQKNPTAFYLCASSIQEDYGYTFGSGTRLTVV.

A few counts support this clonotype. The chain couples TRBV10-3 to TRBJ2-7; a possible D gene is TRBD2 (6 bases). The germline CDR1 and CDR2 sequences are ENHRY and SYGVKD. CDR3 length: 16 residues. The CDR3 DNA reads as TGTGTCGACCCACGGGGCCGGACTACCCACTTCTACGAGCAGTACTTC. Translation: CVDPRGRTTHFYEQYF.

This clonotype turned up a few times. The DNA of the CDR3 is TGTGCCAGTAGTACGCCGGGACAGTTCTCCTACGAGCAGTACTTC. As protein: CASSTPGQFSYEQYF. The V and J genes are TRBV19 and TRBJ2-7; 7 nucleotides line up with TRBD1. This CDR3 comprises 15 residues. The germline V gene encodes CDR1 LNHDA and CDR2 SQIVND (reference sequence). V trimming: 4 bases; J trimming: 0 bases; junction bases outside the gene matches: 6.

This clonotype was detected many times. The rearrangement links TRBV15 to TRBJ1-1; D may be TRBD1 (5 bases). Looked up from germline, CDR1 is LNHNV and CDR2 is YYDKDF (reference sequence). Trimming removed 3 bases at V and 6 bases at J, with 14 bases between. The CDR3 contains 14 residues. For the CDR3, the DNA is TGTGCCACCAGCAGGCACACTCAGGGTCCTGAAGCTTTCTTT. This gives the protein CATSRHTQGPEAFF. The complete variable domain, with remaining parts taken from reference TRBV15 and TRBJ1-1, reads DAMVIQNPRYQVTQFGKPVTLSCSQTLNHNVMYWYQQKSSQAPKLLFHYYDKDFNNEADTPDNFQSRRPNTSFCFLDIRSPGLGDTAMYLCATSRHTQGPEAFFGQGTRLTVV.

This clonotype was seen at least ten times. The J gene is TRBJ1-2, the V gene TRBV6-1, with 9 bases matching TRBD1. This CDR3 spans 15 amino acids. Germline V gene lookup returns CDR1 MNHNS and CDR2 SASEGT. V shed 6 bases, J shed 6 bases, and the junction held 11 bases outside the gene matches. The CDR3 region is CASRHWTGAFDGYTF. The CDR3 nucleotides read TGTGCCAGCAGACACTGGACAGGGGCTTTTGATGGCTACACCTTC.

This clonotype was detected a few times. The chain employs TRBV19 and TRBJ2-7; the match to TRBD1 covers 8 bases. V was clipped by 5 bases and J by 4 bases; unmatched bases: 10. Germline CDR1 LNHDA, CDR2 SQIVND (reference sequence). The CDR3 length is 15 residues. The CDR3 nucleotides are TGTGCCAGTAGTGCCGGGACAGGTAAAGGGTACGAGCAGTACTTC. Protein: CASSAGTGKGYEQYF.

This clonotype has more than one count but fewer than ten. This chain joins TRBV4-2 and TRBJ2-1, with 7 bases aligning to TRBD2. There are 14 residues in the CDR3. Germline V lookup: CDR1 LGHNA, CDR2 YNFKEQ. Trimming at V came to 7 bases and at J to 0 bases, leaving 3 bases not matched to a gene. The CDR3 DNA reads as TGTGCCAGCAAGCCGGGAGGCTCCTACAATGAGCAGTTCTTC. Its translation is CASKPGGSYNEQFF.